Presented here are 9 T cell receptor beta chains from one specimen sequenced in a study of CD8 T cells in ankylosing spondylitis. One entry per CDR3 protein, called by TCRdb with MiXCR from the 5' RACE reads. The data show 200,000 to 250,000 distinct CDR3 sequences, with 10% seen just once and about 2.8% held by the top ten. The source material was blood, either unsorted or a sorted T cell fraction (not recorded which). These receptor sequences come from a male donor with ankylosing spondylitis or in good health (not recorded which).

This clonotype was seen only a few times. This chain joins TRBV18 and TRBJ2-2; no definite D call. CDR3 length: 12 amino acids. Trimming shortened V by 8 bases and J by 4 bases, and 8 bases separated the two germline ends. Germline V lookup: CDR1 KGHSH, CDR2 LQKENI. The CDR3 here is CASTIGTGELFF. The CDR3 DNA sequence: TGTGCCAGCACGATTGGCACCGGGGAGCTGTTTTTT.

The CDR3 DNA sequence: TGTGCCAGCAGCTTAGATACGGGAACTAAAGATACGCAGTATTTT. Its translation: CASSLDTGTKDTQYF. The chain employs TRBV7-9 and TRBJ2-3, with D possibly matching TRBD2 (5 bases). The CDR3 sequence is 15 residues long. V gave up 1 base and J gave up 5 bases, with 13 bases separating them. Germline CDR1 SEHNR, CDR2 FQNEAQ (reference sequence).

This clonotype came up many times. The chain uses TRBV15 and TRBJ2-2, with a possible D match to TRBD2 (6 bases). The V and J ends lost 6 bases and 6 bases respectively, with 17 bases between them. Germline V lookup: CDR1 LNHNV, CDR2 YYDKDF (reference sequence). This CDR3 comprises 15 residues. CDR3 region: CATRTQRAYPGELFF. The CDR3 DNA reads TGTGCCACCAGAACGCAGCGGGCATACCCCGGGGAGCTGTTTTTT.

The table lists this clonotype with a few counts. This could be a read error, since a much larger clone is one nucleotide away. The chain carries TRBV7-2 and TRBJ1-2, with TRBD1 identical over 8 bases. Looked up from germline, CDR1 is SGHTA and CDR2 is FQGNSA. The CDR3 spans 13 residues. The CDR3 DNA follows: TGTGTCAGCAGCTTCGATCACGGGACAGGTCACACCTTC. This sequence encodes CVSSFDHGTGHTF.

The chain joins TRBV7-2 to TRBJ2-3; D perhaps matches TRBD2 (5 bases). Germline V gene sequence: CDR1 SGHTA, CDR2 FQGNSA. Between the trimmed V and J ends, which lost 2 bases and 0 bases, there was a span of 9 bases. This CDR3 has 15 residues. CDR3: CASSLQSGSTDTQYF. In DNA form, the CDR3 reads TGTGCCAGCAGCTTACAAAGCGGAAGCACAGATACGCAGTATTTT.

As to this clonotype: A much larger clone is a single base away; this may be a read error. The gene calls are TRBV25-1 and TRBJ1-6; TRBD1 matches at 8 bases. The CDR3 is 14 residues long. Germline values: CDR1 MGHDK, CDR2 SYGVNS. As DNA, the CDR3 is TGTACCAGCAGAGGACAGGGCTATAATTCACCCCTCCACTTT. Its translation is CTSRGQGYNSPLHF.

This clonotype appeared many times. The V and J genes are TRBV7-9 and TRBJ2-3; the D call may be TRBD1 or TRBD2 (6 bases each). Trimming removed 0 bases at V and 6 bases at J, with 13 bases between. CDR1 and CDR2 (germline): SEHNR, FQNEAQ (reference sequence). This CDR3 has 15 residues. DNA for the CDR3: TGTGCCAGCAGCTTAGCGGGGGGCCGAGCGGATACGCAGTATTTT. Translation gives CASSLAGGRADTQYF.

The sample holds many counts of this clonotype. The chain couples TRBV5-1 to TRBJ2-7; 9 bases fit TRBD2. Germline-derived CDR1 and CDR2 are SGHRS and YFSETQ. This CDR3 region has 14 residues. Trimming removed 7 bases from V and 2 bases from J; junction bases left unmatched: 7. The CDR3 reads CASRPEREAYEQYF. As DNA, the CDR3 is TGCGCCAGCCGCCCCGAGCGGGAGGCCTACGAGCAGTACTTC.

The genes are TRBV7-9 and TRBJ2-6, with a tentative D call TRBD1 (7 bases). The germline V gene has CDR1 SEHNR and CDR2 FQNEAQ (reference sequence). The ends were cut back, 5 bases at V and 4 bases at J, with 18 bases in the middle. The CDR3 contains 17 residues. The CDR3 loop reads CASSRQGGRTGANVLTF. The CDR3 DNA is TGTGCCAGCAGCCGACAGGGAGGAAGGACAGGGGCCAACGTCCTGACTTTC. The entire variable domain, with the rest obtained from reference TRBV7-9 and TRBJ2-6, is as follows: DTGVSQNPRHKITKRGQNVTFRCDPISEHNRLYWYRQTLGQGPEFLTYFQNEAQLEKSRLLSDRFSAERPKGSFSTLEIQRTEQGDSAMYLCASSRQGGRTGANVLTFGAGSRLTVL.